The sequence of this T cell receptor beta chain was determined in a study of cytomegalovirus exposure and HLA in healthy donors. Primers included in the PCR were 60 Vbeta and 13 Jbeta primers. Assay: immunoSEQ multiplex PCR; the TCRdb copy retains only in-frame clones and omits some. The sample records roughly 130,000 clones, around 71% being singletons. Between the trimmed V and J ends, which lost 6 bases and 6 bases, there was a span of 12 bases. The germline V gene has CDR1 MNHNS and CDR2 SASEGT. The CDR3 sequence is 14 residues long. This clone was seen more than once but under ten times. The V gene is TRBV6-1, the J gene TRBJ1-6, with D perhaps matching TRBD1 (5 bases). The specimen was PBMCs. This clonotype was obtained from a woman aged 55-69 years in good health and CMV-seropositive. CDR3 DNA sequence: TGTGCCAGCAGCCTACAGGAGGGTAATTCACCCCTCCACTTT. Translation gives CASSLQEGNSPLHF.